The clone carrying this T cell receptor (beta chain) was seen many times. Its antigen remains unknown. The data stem from a study of blood T cells in healthy people across ages. Study conclusions and caveats: Fewer expanded clones and more diversity marked long-lived versus aged donors.

Germline values: CDR1 ENHRY, CDR2 SYGVKD. This CDR3 has 14 residues. V was clipped by 4 bases and J by 4 bases, with 14 bases between them. The second PCR ran about 6 to 12 cycles with a sample-barcoded 5' primer and J-beta primers. Each CDR3 protein is one row after TCRdb ran MiXCR on the 5' RACE reads. The data hold about 900,000 distinct CDR3 sequences, with roughly 43% observed a single time. Sequenced material: blood. The chain couples TRBV10-3 to TRBJ2-7; D possibly corresponds to TRBD1 (6 bases). The sequence was collected from a man in his thirties or forties in good health. For the CDR3, the DNA is TGTGCCATCAGTGCTACGCCCAGGGGTTACGAGCAGTACTTC. Protein: CAISATPRGYEQYF.